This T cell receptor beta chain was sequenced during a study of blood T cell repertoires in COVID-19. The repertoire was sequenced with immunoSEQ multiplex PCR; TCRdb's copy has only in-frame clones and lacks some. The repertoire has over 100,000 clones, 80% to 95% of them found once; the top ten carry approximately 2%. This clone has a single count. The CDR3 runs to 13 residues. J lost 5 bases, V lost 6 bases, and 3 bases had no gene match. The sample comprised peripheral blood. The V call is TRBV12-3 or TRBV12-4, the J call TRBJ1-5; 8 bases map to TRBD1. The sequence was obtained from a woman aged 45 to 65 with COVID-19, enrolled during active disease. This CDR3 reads CASSGTGHQPQHF. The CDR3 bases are TGTGCCAGCAGCGGGACAGGTCATCAGCCCCAGCATTTT.